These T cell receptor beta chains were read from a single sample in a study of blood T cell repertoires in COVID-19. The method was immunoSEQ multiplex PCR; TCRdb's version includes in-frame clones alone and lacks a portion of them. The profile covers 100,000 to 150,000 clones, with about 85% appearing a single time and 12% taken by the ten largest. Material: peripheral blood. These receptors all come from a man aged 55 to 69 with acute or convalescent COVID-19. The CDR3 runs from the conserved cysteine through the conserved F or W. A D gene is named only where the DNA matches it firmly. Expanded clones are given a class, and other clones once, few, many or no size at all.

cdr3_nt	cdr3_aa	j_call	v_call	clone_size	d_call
TGTGCCAGCAGTGGACAGGGGGCAGAGACTGAAGCTTTCTTT	CASSGQGAETEAFF	TRBJ1-1	TRBV2	NA	TRBD1
TGTGCCAGCAGCTTCGCACCGGGACAGAAAAGAGCAGATACGCAGTATTTT	CASSFAPGQKRADTQYF	TRBJ2-3	TRBV11-2	NA	TRBD1
TGTGCCAGCACGGGACTCCGAGGGCAGTTCTTC	CASTGLRGQFF	TRBJ2-1	TRBV12-3/TRBV12-4	NA	NA
TGTGCCAGCTCACCACCGACGGAGACCTACGAGCAGTACTTC	CASSPPTETYEQYF	TRBJ2-7	TRBV18	NA	NA
TGCGCCAGCAGCGGGGCTTTTGGCTACACCTTC	CASSGAFGYTF	TRBJ1-2	TRBV5-1	NA	NA
TGTGCCAGCAGCCCCGCACTAGCGGGCACAGATACGCAGTATTTT	CASSPALAGTDTQYF	TRBJ2-3	TRBV6-5	once	TRBD2
TGTGCTAGTGGTTTTGGTGCGGGAGGTCGGACAGATACGCAGTATTTT	CASGFGAGGRTDTQYF	TRBJ2-3	TRBV12-5	NA	TRBD2
TGTGCCAGCAGCTACGGGACAGGGTTTGCCGGGGAGCTGTTTTTT	CASSYGTGFAGELFF	TRBJ2-2	TRBV7-3	NA	TRBD1
TGTGCCAGCAGTCCCACCTTTCGGGTGCGGGATGGAAACACCATATATTTT	CASSPTFRVRDGNTIYF	TRBJ1-3	TRBV28	once	NA
TGTGCCAGCTCCCCGAGTGGAGATGGCTACACCTTC	CASSPSGDGYTF	TRBJ1-2	TRBV18	few	NA
TGTGCCAGCAGTTTCCAAGCGGGAGGGCCGTACAATGAGCAGTTCTTC	CASSFQAGGPYNEQFF	TRBJ2-1	TRBV28	NA	TRBD2
TGCGCCAGCAGTTTCGCGGGACTCGCCTACGAGCAGTACTTC	CASSFAGLAYEQYF	TRBJ2-7	TRBV5-1	NA	NA
TGTGCCAGCAGCCGTCGGGACAGGGGTTATTTTGTGGGTAATTCACCCCTCCACTTT	CASSRRDRGYFVGNSPLHF	TRBJ1-6	TRBV13	NA	TRBD1
TGTGCCAGCAACAGTGGACTCCAAGAGACCCAGTACTTC	CASNSGLQETQYF	TRBJ2-5	TRBV12-3/TRBV12-4	NA	NA
TGTGCCAGCAGCTCTCGGGACAGGGGTGCGGAAACTGAAGCTTTCTTT	CASSSRDRGAETEAFF	TRBJ1-1	TRBV21-1	NA	NA
TGCGCCAGCAGCCGGGACAGGGAGCAAGAGACCCAGTACTTC	CASSRDREQETQYF	TRBJ2-5	TRBV4-1	NA	TRBD1
TGTGCCAGCAGCTCCGGTACAGGGGGCTTATACGAGCAGTACTTC	CASSSGTGGLYEQYF	TRBJ2-7	TRBV9	NA	TRBD1
TGTGCCAGCAAGGCTAGCGGGAGGGGTACAGATACGCAGTATTTT	CASKASGRGTDTQYF	TRBJ2-3	TRBV2	NA	TRBD2
TGCGCCAGCAGTTATAACAGGGGCCAGACCCAGTACTTC	CASSYNRGQTQYF	TRBJ2-5	TRBV5-1	once	TRBD1
TGTGCCAGCAGTGACCTAGCAGCTGAGCAGTTCTTC	CASSDLAAEQFF	TRBJ2-1	TRBV27	once	NA
TGTGCCAGCAGCTCAGTCAGGGCTAATTCACCCCTCCACTTT	CASSSVRANSPLHF	TRBJ1-6	TRBV5-4	NA	NA
TGTGCCAGCAGTTCACAGCTGAACACTGAAGCTTTCTTT	CASSSQLNTEAFF	TRBJ1-1	TRBV6-5	NA	NA
TGTGCCACCAGTGCCCCCCAGGGGGGTTCGGACTATGGCTACACCTTC	CATSAPQGGSDYGYTF	TRBJ1-2	TRBV24-1	NA	TRBD1
TGTGCCAGCTCACCCGACAGTCTCTATGGCTACACCTTC	CASSPDSLYGYTF	TRBJ1-2	TRBV18	NA	NA
TGTGCCAGCACGAGTGGGAGGGAGACCCAGTACTTC	CASTSGRETQYF	TRBJ2-5	TRBV28	NA	NA
TGTGCCAGCAGCTTAGGATACTTCTACGAGCAGTACTTC	CASSLGYFYEQYF	TRBJ2-7	TRBV11-2	NA	NA
TGCGCCAGCAGCTCAAACAAGGTGCCCGTGGGACAGGGGAAAACGAAGACCCAGTACTTC	CASSSNKVPVGQGKTKTQYF	TRBJ2-5	TRBV4-1	NA	TRBD1
TGTGCCAGCAGTGAATTGACTTTCAACACCGGGGAGCTGTTTTTT	CASSELTFNTGELFF	TRBJ2-2	TRBV2	once	NA
TGTGCCAGCAGCGCCGGGACTAGCGGGTATACAGATACGCAGTATTTT	CASSAGTSGYTDTQYF	TRBJ2-3	TRBV9	NA	TRBD2
TGCGCCAGCAGACTAGCGGACAACAATGAGCAGTTCTTC	CASRLADNNEQFF	TRBJ2-1	TRBV5-1	NA	TRBD2
TGCGCCAGCAGCTTGGGATTGACTAGCGGGAGTATGGACACCGGGGAGCTGTTTTTT	CASSLGLTSGSMDTGELFF	TRBJ2-2	TRBV5-1	NA	TRBD2
TGCGCCAGCAGTGATCAGCGCTCCTTCTCCAAAAACATTCAGTACTTC	CASSDQRSFSKNIQYF	TRBJ2-4	TRBV10-1	NA	NA
TGTGCCAGCAGTCTTAGCGGGCCCACCTACGAGCAGTACTTC	CASSLSGPTYEQYF	TRBJ2-7	TRBV27	NA	TRBD2
TGTGCCAGCACCTGGCGCGGGTCGGGGATCTACGAGCAGTACTTC	CASTWRGSGIYEQYF	TRBJ2-7	TRBV13	few	NA
TGTGCCAGCCGTTCTTCTGCGGAGGCCGGTTCTCCCGAGCAGTACTTC	CASRSSAEAGSPEQYF	TRBJ2-7	TRBV7-9	NA	NA
TGTGCTAGCAGCTCAAGACTAGGTTCCTACAATGAGCAGTTCTTC	CASSSRLGSYNEQFF	TRBJ2-1	TRBV7-7	NA	NA
TGTGCCAGCAGTAGGGTCCAGGGTAGGATAGAAAAACTGTTTTTT	CASSRVQGRIEKLFF	TRBJ1-4	TRBV28	once	NA
TGTGCCAGCAGCTTCTCACAGTTAGCTAACTATGGCTACACCTTC	CASSFSQLANYGYTF	TRBJ1-2	TRBV5-5	once	NA
TGTGCCAGCAGTGCCCACAGTGGGAATCAGCCCCAGCATTTT	CASSAHSGNQPQHF	TRBJ1-5	TRBV25-1	NA	NA
TGTGCCAGCAACCCGACAGGGCTTAACACCGGGGAGCTGTTTTTT	CASNPTGLNTGELFF	TRBJ2-2	TRBV9	few	TRBD1
TGTGCCAGCAGCTTCGGGACAGGGGTGGCCGATACGCAGTATTTT	CASSFGTGVADTQYF	TRBJ2-3	TRBV27	NA	TRBD1
TGTGCCAGCAGCTTAGCCGGACTCACAACTAATGAAAAACTGTTTTTT	CASSLAGLTTNEKLFF	TRBJ1-4	TRBV7-9	NA	NA
TGTGCCAGCAGCTCCCAGGCCCCCCATGGCTACACCTTC	CASSSQAPHGYTF	TRBJ1-2	TRBV7-9	once	NA
TGCGCCAGCAGCACTAGCGGACCCTACGAGCAGTACTTC	CASSTSGPYEQYF	TRBJ2-7	TRBV10-2	NA	TRBD2
TGCGCCAGCAGCTTCTCGGTGGCGGGAGTTGGCAATGAGCAGTTCTTC	CASSFSVAGVGNEQFF	TRBJ2-1	TRBV5-1	NA	TRBD2
TGTGCCAGCAGTGAAGTCCAGGGCTTCGGGGAGCTGTTTTTT	CASSEVQGFGELFF	TRBJ2-2	TRBV2	few	NA
TGCGCCAGCAGTAGGACACAGGGTCAAGAGACCCAGTACTTC	CASSRTQGQETQYF	TRBJ2-5	TRBV10-1	NA	NA
TGTGCCAGCAGCTTAGGAGGTGATCCGGTGTTTTTT	CASSLGGDPVFF	TRBJ2-2	TRBV7-3	NA	NA
TGTGCCAGCAGTGACAGGGGGCATCCCCCCGGGGAGCTGTTTTTT	CASSDRGHPPGELFF	TRBJ2-2	TRBV6-4	NA	TRBD1
TGTGCCTGGAATAGCAGGGAGGTGTATAATTCACCCCTCCACTTT	CAWNSREVYNSPLHF	TRBJ1-6	TRBV30	few	NA
TGCGCCAGCAGCGTACAGGGGTTCCGGGAGGCTTTCTTT	CASSVQGFREAFF	TRBJ1-1	TRBV5-1	NA	TRBD1
TGTGCCAGCAGCTTACTCGGCACCGGGGAGCTGTTTTTT	CASSLLGTGELFF	TRBJ2-2	TRBV7-7	NA	NA
TGTGCCAGCAGCCAAGACAGTTCTGGCTACAATGAGCAGTTCTTC	CASSQDSSGYNEQFF	TRBJ2-1	TRBV3-1/TRBV3-2	NA	NA